This is a list of T cell receptor beta chains from one sample in a study of blood T cell repertoires in COVID-19. Assay: immunoSEQ multiplex PCR; the TCRdb copy retains only in-frame clones and omits some. The data hold under 550,000 clones, with about 90% observed a single time. The sample consisted of peripheral blood. Every receptor here comes from a man younger than 35 with COVID-19, enrolled during active disease. The CDR3 runs from the conserved cysteine through the conserved F or W. The D gene is left open where the match is weak. Expanded clones are given a class, and other clones once, few, many or no size at all.

len | j_gene | abundance | v_gene | d_gene | CDR3nt | CDR3aa
17 | TRBJ2-2 | - | TRBV15 | TRBD2 | TGTGCCACCAGCAGAGATCTTGGTAGCGGGAGGAACGGGGAGCTGTTTTTT | CATSRDLGSGRNGELFF
17 | TRBJ2-2 | - | TRBV6-6 | - | TGTGCCAGCAGTCGACTCCCGTGGGGGGGCAACACCGGGGAGCTGTTTTTT | CASSRLPWGGNTGELFF
13 | TRBJ2-7 | - | TRBV5-8 | - | TGTGCCAGCAGCTTGGCGAGGTACTACGAGCAGTACTTC | CASSLARYYEQYF
12 | TRBJ2-7 | - | TRBV30 | - | TGTGCCCGTGAAGGGGGAGCACGAAAGCAGTACTTC | CAREGGARKQYF
15 | TRBJ2-7 | - | TRBV2 | - | TGTGCCAGCAGAGACTTTGACGGGGGCTCCTACGAGCAGTACTTC | CASRDFDGGSYEQYF
14 | TRBJ2-7 | few | TRBV2 | - | TGTGCCAGCAGTGTGAACAGGGAACCAAACGAGCAGTACTTC | CASSVNREPNEQYF
17 | TRBJ2-2 | once | TRBV7-9 | TRBD2 | TGTGCCAGCAGCACGGGACTAGCGGGAGGGAACACCGGGGAGCTGTTTTTT | CASSTGLAGGNTGELFF
15 | TRBJ2-7 | - | TRBV6-1 | - | TGTGCCAGCAGTGAACCCCTGAGGCAGCCCTACGAGCAGTACTTC | CASSEPLRQPYEQYF
14 | TRBJ1-5 | - | TRBV24-1 | - | TGTGCCACCAGTGACCCCAGGGCCAATCAGCCCCAGCATTTT | CATSDPRANQPQHF
16 | TRBJ1-2 | - | TRBV5-1 | TRBD1 | TGCGCCAGCAGCTTGACCACAGGGGGAAAAAACTATGGCTACACCTTC | CASSLTTGGKNYGYTF